The 17 T cell receptor beta chains listed next were all sequenced from one sample in a study of response to subunit inactivated influenza vaccine. TCRdb fed the RT-PCR reads into MiXCR, producing one record per CDR3 protein. The sample carries more than 700,000 distinct CDR3 sequences, 21% recorded once. The material sequenced was PBMCs from blood, taken around 5 days after vaccination. The receptors were gathered from a man aged 45-60 years who received an inactivated influenza vaccine.

The chain links TRBV18 to TRBJ2-7, with 9 bases aligning to TRBD1. CDR1 is KGHSH and CDR2 is LQKENI in the germline V gene. The CDR3 is made up of 13 amino acids. The ends lost 4 bases at V and 3 bases at J; junction bases unmatched: 1. CDR3 sequence reads: CASSRQGDYEQYF. The DNA of the CDR3 is TGTGCCAGCTCACGACAGGGGGACTACGAGCAGTACTTC.

This clonotype was detected ten times or more. The gene calls are TRBV20-1 and TRBJ2-7; D is uncertain. The CDR3 is 12 residues long. Trimming took 1 base from V and 0 from J, leaving 4 bases between them. CDR1 and CDR2 from the germline V gene are DFQATT and SNEGSKA (reference sequence). CDR3 DNA: TGCAGTGCTAGAGTAAGCTCCTACGAGCAGTACTTC. Protein product: CSARVSSYEQYF.

Comment on this clonotype: Germline is not matched at one junction end, which may reflect a read error. The chain uses TRBV20-1 and TRBJ2-1; 9 nucleotides align to TRBD2. The CDR3 is made up of 15 amino acids. The germline V gene has CDR1 DFQATT and CDR2 SNEGSKA (reference sequence). The chain's CDR3 is CSARGGTSSHNEQFF. CDR3 nucleotide sequence: TGCAGTGCTAGAGGGGGGACTAGCTCCCACAATGAGCAGTTCTTC.

In its sample, this clonotype was seen a few times. The chain joins TRBV6-5 to TRBJ2-3, with a possible D match to TRBD1 (6 bases). CDR3 length: 14 residues. V was clipped by 4 bases and J by 2 bases, with 10 bases between them. CDR1 is MNHEY and CDR2 is SVGAGI in the germline V gene. The CDR3, as DNA: TGTGCCAGCAGTTCGGGACACCTCACAGATACGCAGTATTTT. Protein sequence: CASSSGHLTDTQYF.

In this sample, this clonotype turned up many times. The chain links TRBV29-1 to TRBJ2-5; weak D call: TRBD1 (5 bases). The ends were cut back, 6 bases at V and 5 bases at J, with 7 bases in the middle. The CDR3 length is 10 residues. The V gene's germline CDR1 is SQVTM and CDR2 ANQGSEA. The DNA for the CDR3 is TGCAGCGTGCGACAGGAGACCCAGTACTTC. The encoded protein is CSVRQETQYF.

There are a few counts of this clonotype. CDR3 DNA sequence: TGTGCCAGCAGCTTAGGCAAGTACGAGCAGTACTTC. This gives the protein CASSLGKYEQYF. This rearrangement joins TRBV7-2 to TRBJ2-7; D gene unclear. The ends were cut back, 1 base at V and 4 bases at J, with 5 bases in the middle. This CDR3 is 12 amino acids long. Germline V gene data show CDR1 as SGHTA and CDR2 as FQGNSA.

The chain carries TRBV5-1 and TRBJ2-3, with unresolved D. Germline assignment: CDR1 SGHRS and CDR2 YFSETQ. V was cut by 0 bases and J by 2 bases, with 10 bases left in between. The CDR3 has 15 residues. CDR3 DNA: TGCGCCAGCAGCTTGGGAGAATATGACACAGATACGCAGTATTTT. Residues: CASSLGEYDTDTQYF.

This rearrangement joins TRBV18 to TRBJ1-6, with D possibly being TRBD1 (5 bases). CDR3 length equals 17 residues. Trimming took 0 bases from V and 4 from J, leaving 13 bases between them. CDR1 is KGHSH, CDR2 LQKENI, per germline. The CDR3 loop reads CASSPPMSGGYNSPLHF. The CDR3 DNA reads as TGTGCCAGCTCACCACCGATGTCCGGGGGTTATAATTCACCCCTCCACTTT. The variable domain in full, completed from reference TRBV18 and TRBJ1-6, reads NAGVMQNPRHLVRRRGQEARLRCSPMKGHSHVYWYRQLPEEGLKFMVYLQKENIIDESGMPKERFSAEFPKEGPSILRIQQVVRGDSAAYFCASSPPMSGGYNSPLHFGNGTRLTVT.

The chain joins TRBV10-3 to TRBJ2-1, with TRBD2 matching 12 bases. V shed 9 bases and J 3 bases; nucleotides not matched to a gene: 18. The germline V gene has CDR1 ENHRY and CDR2 SYGVKD. This CDR3 spans 19 amino acids. The CDR3 nucleotides are TGTGCCATTGGGAGGGGGACTAGCGGGTCCCTCCGAAACTACAATGAGCAGTTCTTC. It encodes CAIGRGTSGSLRNYNEQFF.

This chain joins TRBV11-2 and TRBJ2-7; D unresolved. V shed 3 bases and J shed 3 bases, with 9 bases lying between them. In germline, CDR1 is SGHAT, CDR2 FQNNGV. This CDR3 contains 13 residues. The CDR3: CASSFLPVYEQYF. The CDR3 DNA reads as TGTGCCAGCAGCTTTCTTCCAGTCTACGAGCAGTACTTC.

In this sample, this clonotype turned up a few times. The CDR3 region is CASSQDGLAASTDTQYF. The CDR3 DNA sequence: TGTGCCAGCAGCCAAGATGGACTAGCGGCGAGCACAGATACGCAGTATTTT. The V gene is TRBV4-2, the J gene TRBJ2-3; 10 nucleotides align to TRBD2. Germline V gene lookup returns CDR1 LGHNA and CDR2 YNFKEQ. The trim removed 0 bases at V and 0 bases at J, leaving 3 bases unmatched. This CDR3 contains 17 residues.

This chain joins TRBV3-1 and TRBJ1-2; 9 bases map to TRBD1. This CDR3 spans 17 amino acids. V lost 2 bases and J lost 6; bases outside the gene matches: 13. Looked up from germline, CDR1 is LGHDT and CDR2 is YNNKEL (reference sequence). CDR3 bases: TGTGCCAGCAGCCAAAAGATTGGACAGGGGATAAGGGATGGCTACACCTTC. Translating gives CASSQKIGQGIRDGYTF.

The gene calls are TRBV4-3 and TRBJ2-1; D gene unclear. The germline V gene has CDR1 LGHNA and CDR2 YSLEER. The CDR3 covers 16 residues. V lost 3 bases and J lost 5, with 17 bases in between. CDR3 in DNA: TGCGCCAGCAGCCACTTGAACATCGGAAAGAACAATGAGCAGTTCTTC. Protein sequence: CASSHLNIGKNNEQFF.

The rearrangement links TRBV10-1 to TRBJ1-1; D call uncertain. The CDR3 spans 17 residues. V gave up 0 bases and J gave up 1 base, with 15 bases separating them. The germline V gene encodes CDR1 WNHNN and CDR2 SYGVQD (reference sequence). Here the CDR3 DNA reads TGCGCCAGCAGTGAGTCGGCGGCAGCTTCCTCGAACACTGAAGCTTTCTTT. Translation gives CASSESAAASSNTEAFF.

This chain links TRBV6-5 with TRBJ1-2, with 9 nucleotides matching TRBD1. The germline CDR1 and CDR2 sequences are MNHEY and SVGAGI. The V gene end was trimmed by 5 bases and the J gene end by 6 bases; junction bases not matched to a gene: 10. The CDR3 spans 15 residues. DNA for the CDR3: TGTGCCAGCAGTACTACGGGACAGGGTGGAGATGGCTACACCTTC. This codes for CASSTTGQGGDGYTF.

This rearrangement joins TRBV5-1 to TRBJ2-2, with 9 bases lining up with TRBD1. The CDR3 has 16 residues. V dropped 0 bases and J dropped 3; count of bases not matched to a gene: 3. Germline loops: CDR1 SGHRS, CDR2 YFSETQ. The DNA of the CDR3 is TGCGCCAGCAGCTTGGAGGGACAGGGCGACACCGGGGAGCTGTTTTTT. The encoded protein is CASSLEGQGDTGELFF.

The genes are TRBV12-3 or TRBV12-4 and TRBJ1-5; 12 bases line up with TRBD1. Unmatched junction bases numbered 3, after V lost 6 bases and J lost 6 bases. The CDR3 totals 14 residues. CDR3 DNA sequence: TGTGCCAGCAGATCGGGACAGGGGGCTCAGCCCCAGCATTTT. Translation: CASRSGQGAQPQHF.